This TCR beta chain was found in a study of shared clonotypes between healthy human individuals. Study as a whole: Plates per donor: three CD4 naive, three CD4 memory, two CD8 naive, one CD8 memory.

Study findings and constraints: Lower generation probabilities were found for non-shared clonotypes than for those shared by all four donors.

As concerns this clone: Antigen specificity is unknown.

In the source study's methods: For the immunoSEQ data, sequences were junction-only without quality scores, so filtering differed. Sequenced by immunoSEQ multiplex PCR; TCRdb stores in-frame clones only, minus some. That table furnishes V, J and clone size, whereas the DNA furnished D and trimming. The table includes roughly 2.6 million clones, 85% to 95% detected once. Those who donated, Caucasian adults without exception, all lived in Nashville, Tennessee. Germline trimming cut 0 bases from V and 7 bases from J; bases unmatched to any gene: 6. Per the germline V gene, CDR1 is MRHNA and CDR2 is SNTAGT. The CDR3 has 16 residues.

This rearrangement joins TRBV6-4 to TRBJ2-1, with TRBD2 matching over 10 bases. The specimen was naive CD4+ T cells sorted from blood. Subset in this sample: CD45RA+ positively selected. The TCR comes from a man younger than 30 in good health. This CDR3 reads CASSDSSGGVYNEQFF. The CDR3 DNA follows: TGTGCCAGCAGTGACTCCAGCGGGGGGGTTTATAATGAGCAGTTCTTC.